This T cell receptor (beta chain) was sequenced for a study of T cells in Graves' hyperthyroidism and ophthalmopathy. Clinicians diagnosed patients from clinical symptoms, serum thyroxine and TRAb, thyroid ultrasound and orbital computed tomography. Researchers took RNA transcripts and amplified the TCR beta CDR3 regions from them. During a first-round RT-PCR of the TCR CDR3, the HTBI primer set was used. In TCRdb, the multiplex PCR reads were re-called with MiXCR into one record per CDR3 protein. The sample has some 770,000 distinct CDR3 sequences, roughly 15% seen once. This clonotype has at least ten counts. Antigen specificity is unknown. The germline V gene encodes CDR1 LGHNT and CDR2 FRNRAP. The CDR3 is made up of 15 amino acids. V was clipped by 6 bases and J by 3 bases, with 17 bases between them. General study points: Stable hyperthyroidism was told apart from ophthalmopathy by a model built on 13 V-J features.

The source of this sequence is a young man with Graves' hyperthyroidism. The chain uses TRBV12-5 and TRBJ1-2; D perhaps matches TRBD1 (6 bases). The sample was blood. The CDR3 spells CASGNSQTGDYGYTF. The CDR3 coding sequence is TGTGCTAGTGGAAATTCCCAGACAGGAGACTATGGCTACACCTTC.